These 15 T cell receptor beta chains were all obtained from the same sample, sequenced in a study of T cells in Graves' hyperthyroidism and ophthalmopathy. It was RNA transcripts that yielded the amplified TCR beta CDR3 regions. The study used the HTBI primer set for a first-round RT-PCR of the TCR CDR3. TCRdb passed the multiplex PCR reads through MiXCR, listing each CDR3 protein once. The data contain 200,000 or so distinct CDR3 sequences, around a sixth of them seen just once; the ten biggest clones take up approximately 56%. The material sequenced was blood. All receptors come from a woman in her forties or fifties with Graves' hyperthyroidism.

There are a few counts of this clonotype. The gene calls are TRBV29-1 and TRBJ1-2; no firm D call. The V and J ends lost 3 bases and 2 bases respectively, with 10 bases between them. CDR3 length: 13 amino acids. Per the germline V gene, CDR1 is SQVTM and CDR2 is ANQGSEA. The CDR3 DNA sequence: TGCAGCGTTGAGAGCTCACCAAACTATGGCTACACCTTC. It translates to CSVESSPNYGYTF.

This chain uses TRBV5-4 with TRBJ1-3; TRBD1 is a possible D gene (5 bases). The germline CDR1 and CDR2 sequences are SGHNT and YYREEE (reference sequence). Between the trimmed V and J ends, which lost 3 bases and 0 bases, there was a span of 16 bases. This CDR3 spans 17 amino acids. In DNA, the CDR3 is TGTGCCAGCAGCTCTCGGGGGGGTTCGGGCTCTGGAAACACCATATATTTT. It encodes CASSSRGGSGSGNTIYF.

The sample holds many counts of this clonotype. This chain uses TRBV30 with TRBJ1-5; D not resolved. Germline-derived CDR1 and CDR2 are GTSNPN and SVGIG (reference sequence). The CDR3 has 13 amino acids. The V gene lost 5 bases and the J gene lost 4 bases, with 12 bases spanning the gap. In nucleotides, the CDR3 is TGTGCCTGGGCCGTAATGACTAATCAGCCCCAGCATTTT. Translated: CAWAVMTNQPQHF.

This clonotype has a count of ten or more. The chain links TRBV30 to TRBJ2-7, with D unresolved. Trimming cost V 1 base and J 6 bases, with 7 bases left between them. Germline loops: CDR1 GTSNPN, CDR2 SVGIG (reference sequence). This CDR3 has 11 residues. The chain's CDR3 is CAWSGRFEQYF. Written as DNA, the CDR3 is TGTGCCTGGAGTGGGAGATTCGAGCAGTACTTC.

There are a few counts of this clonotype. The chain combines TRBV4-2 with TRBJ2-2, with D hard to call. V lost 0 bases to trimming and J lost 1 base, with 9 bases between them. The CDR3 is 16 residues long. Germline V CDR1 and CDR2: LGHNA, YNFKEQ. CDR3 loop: CASSQDLPLNTGELFF. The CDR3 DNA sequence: TGTGCCAGCAGCCAAGATCTACCGTTGAACACCGGGGAGCTGTTTTTT.

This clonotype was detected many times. Written as DNA, the CDR3 is TGTGCCAGCAGCTTAATCACGAGATGGAGCTACAATGAGCAGTTCTTC. The encoded protein is CASSLITRWSYNEQFF. The chain has TRBV11-3 and TRBJ2-1; D remains unclear. The length of the CDR3 is 16 residues. Germline V gene sequence: CDR1 SGHNT, CDR2 YENEEA. The V gene lost 2 bases and the J gene lost 3 bases, with 14 bases spanning the gap.

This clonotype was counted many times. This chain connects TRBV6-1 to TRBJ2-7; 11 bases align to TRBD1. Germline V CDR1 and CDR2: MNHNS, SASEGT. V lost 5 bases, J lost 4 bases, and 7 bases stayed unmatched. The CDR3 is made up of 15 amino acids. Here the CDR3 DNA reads TGTGCCAGCAGTACGGACAGGGGGCGCGAGTACGAGCAGTACTTC. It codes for CASSTDRGREYEQYF.

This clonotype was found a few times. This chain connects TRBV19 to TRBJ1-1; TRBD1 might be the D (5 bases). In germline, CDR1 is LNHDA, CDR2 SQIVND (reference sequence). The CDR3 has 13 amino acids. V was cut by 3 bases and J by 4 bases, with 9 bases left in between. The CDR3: CASSIRVLTEAFF. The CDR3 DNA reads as TGTGCCAGTAGTATCAGGGTTCTCACTGAAGCTTTCTTT.

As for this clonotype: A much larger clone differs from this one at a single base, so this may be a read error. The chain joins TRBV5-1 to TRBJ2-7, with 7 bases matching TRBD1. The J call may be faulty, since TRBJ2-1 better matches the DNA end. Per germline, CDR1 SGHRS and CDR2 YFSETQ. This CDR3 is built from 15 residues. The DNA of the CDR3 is TGCGCCAGCAGCTTGGGGGACAGCCAAGTCTACGAGCAGTTCTTC. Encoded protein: CASSLGDSQVYEQFF.

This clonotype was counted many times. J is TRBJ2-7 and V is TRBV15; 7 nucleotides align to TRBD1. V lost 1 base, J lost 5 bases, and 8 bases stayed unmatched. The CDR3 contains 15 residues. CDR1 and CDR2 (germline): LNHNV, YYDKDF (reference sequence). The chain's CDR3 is CATSRAAGGRDEQYF. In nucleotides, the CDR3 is TGTGCCACCAGCAGAGCGGCAGGGGGTCGAGACGAGCAGTACTTC.

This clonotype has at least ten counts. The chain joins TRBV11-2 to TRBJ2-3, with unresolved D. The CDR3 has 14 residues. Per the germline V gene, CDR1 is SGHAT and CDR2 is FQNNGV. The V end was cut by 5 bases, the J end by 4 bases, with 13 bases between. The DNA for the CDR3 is TGTGCCAGCAGCAAGCGCCGGGTCCCAGATACGCAGTATTTT. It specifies CASSKRRVPDTQYF.

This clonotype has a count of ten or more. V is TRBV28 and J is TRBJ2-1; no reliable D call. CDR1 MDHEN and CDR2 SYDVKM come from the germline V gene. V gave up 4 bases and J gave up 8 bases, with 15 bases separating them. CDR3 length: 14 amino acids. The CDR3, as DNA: TGTGCCAGCAGTTGGTTGGCCAGCTCACATGAGCAGTTCTTC. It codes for CASSWLASSHEQFF.

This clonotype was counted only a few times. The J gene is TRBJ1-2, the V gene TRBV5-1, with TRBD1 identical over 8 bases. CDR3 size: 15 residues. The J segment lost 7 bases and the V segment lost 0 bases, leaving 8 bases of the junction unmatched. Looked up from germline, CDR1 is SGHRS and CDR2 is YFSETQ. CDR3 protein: CASSLGTGTSSGYTF. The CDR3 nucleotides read TGCGCCAGCAGCTTGGGGACAGGGACGTCCAGTGGCTACACCTTC. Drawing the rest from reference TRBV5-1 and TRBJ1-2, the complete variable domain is KAGVTQTPRYLIKTRGQQVTLSCSPISGHRSVSWYQQTPGQGLQFLFEYFSETQRNKGNFPGRFSGRQFSNSRSEMNVSTLELGDSALYLCASSLGTGTSSGYTFGSGTRLTVV.

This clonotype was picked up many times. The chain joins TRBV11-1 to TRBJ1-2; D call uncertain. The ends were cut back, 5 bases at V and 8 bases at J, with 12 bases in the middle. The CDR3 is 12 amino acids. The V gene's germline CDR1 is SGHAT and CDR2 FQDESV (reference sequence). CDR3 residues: CASSAPLWGYTF. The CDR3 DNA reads TGTGCCAGCAGCGCCCCGTTGTGGGGCTACACCTTC.

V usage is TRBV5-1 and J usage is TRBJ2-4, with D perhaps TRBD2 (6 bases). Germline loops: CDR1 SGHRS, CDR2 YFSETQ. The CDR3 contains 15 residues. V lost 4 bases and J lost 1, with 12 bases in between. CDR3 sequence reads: CASSTGGSAKNIQYF. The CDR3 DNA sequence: TGCGCCAGCAGCACAGGAGGGTCGGCCAAAAACATTCAGTACTTC.